The 23 T cell receptor beta chains listed next were all sequenced from one sample in a study of T-cell memory formation after mild COVID-19. TCRdb reanalysed the 5' RACE reads using MiXCR and keeps one entry per CDR3 protein. In the table there are 100,000 to 150,000 distinct CDR3 sequences, approximately 6.2% of which are singletons. Material for sequencing was PBMCs or a T cell subset sorted from them (not recorded which). The receptors were sampled from an adult woman who had mild COVID-19 (a few samples of this study predate the infection). Cell type and time point are not known.

The chain is built from TRBV20-1 and TRBJ1-6; maybe TRBD1 (5 bases). This CDR3 contains 15 residues. V dropped 0 bases and J dropped 6 bases, with 12 bases sitting between them. Germline V gives CDR1 DFQATT, CDR2 SNEGSKA (reference sequence). The CDR3 protein is CSARDEGRRNSPLHF. CDR3 nucleotides: TGCAGTGCTAGAGACGAGGGGCGGCGTAATTCACCCCTCCACTTT.

The chain has TRBV20-1 and TRBJ1-1; no firm D call. Germline CDR1 is DFQATT and CDR2 is SNEGSKA (reference sequence). The length of the CDR3 is 10 residues. As DNA, the CDR3 is TGCAGCTTAGGTAACACTGAAGCTTTCTTT. This sequence encodes CSLGNTEAFF.

This clonotype was detected ten times or more. The rearrangement joins TRBV7-3 to TRBJ2-1; 13 bases match TRBD2. This CDR3 comprises 15 residues. The ends lost 5 bases at V and 5 bases at J; junction bases unmatched: 3. The germline CDR1 and CDR2 sequences are SGHTA and FQGTGA. CDR3 nucleotide sequence: TGTGCCAGCAGCATGACTAGCGGGGGGAACAATGAGCAGTTCTTC. The encoded protein is CASSMTSGGNNEQFF. The entire variable domain, with the rest obtained from reference TRBV7-3 and TRBJ2-1, is as follows: GAGVSQTPSNKVTEKGKYVELRCDPISGHTALYWYRQSLGQGPEFLIYFQGTGAADDSGLPNDRFFAVRPEGSVSTLKIQRTERGDSAVYLCASSMTSGGNNEQFFGPGTRLTVL.

This clonotype came up many times. The genes are TRBV20-1 and TRBJ2-1; D possibly corresponds to TRBD2 (6 bases). This CDR3 is built from 14 residues. The V gene lost 2 bases and the J gene lost 0 bases, with 8 bases spanning the gap. Germline CDR1 is DFQATT and CDR2 is SNEGSKA (reference sequence). This CDR3 is CSARLASSYNEQFF. The CDR3 DNA follows: TGCAGTGCTAGACTAGCGAGCTCCTACAATGAGCAGTTCTTC.

The chain links TRBV7-2 to TRBJ1-4; 7 bases line up with TRBD1. Losses at the gene ends were 1 base for V and 4 bases for J; bases not matched to a gene: 6. This CDR3 contains 16 residues. Per the germline V gene, CDR1 is SGHTA and CDR2 is FQGNSA. CDR3 residues: CASSLVGGGFNEKLFF. As DNA, the CDR3 is TGTGCCAGCAGCTTAGTCGGAGGGGGCTTTAATGAAAAACTGTTTTTT.

This clonotype was detected ten times or more. The V and J genes are TRBV27 and TRBJ2-5; a weak D match, TRBD1 (6 bases). The CDR3 spans 15 residues. Germline V lookup: CDR1 MNHEY, CDR2 SMNVEV (reference sequence). V was clipped by 5 bases and J by 3 bases, with 16 bases between them. CDR3 in DNA: TGTGCCAGCAGTCAACAGGGTACCCGGAAAGAGACCCAGTACTTC. Amino acids: CASSQQGTRKETQYF.

The CDR3 protein is CASSLRAKQRKRETEQFF. The CDR3, as DNA: TGTGCCAGCAGCCTTAGAGCTAAACAACGGAAGCGGGAGACTGAGCAGTTCTTC. This chain joins TRBV7-2 and TRBJ2-1, with TRBD2 matching over 8 bases. With V trimmed by 5 bases and J by 9 bases, 21 bases remained unmatched. CDR1 and CDR2 from the germline V gene are SGHTA and FQGNSA. CDR3 length: 18 amino acids.

A few counts support this clonotype. The chain recombines TRBV3-1 with TRBJ2-6, with 11 bases matching TRBD2. This CDR3 is built from 19 residues. V lost 0 bases to trimming and J lost 2 bases; unmatched junction nucleotides: 6. Germline values: CDR1 LGHDT, CDR2 YNNKEL (reference sequence). Here the CDR3 reads CASSQELRSGRAGANVLTF. CDR3 in DNA: TGTGCCAGCAGCCAAGAATTACGTAGCGGGAGGGCTGGGGCCAACGTCCTGACTTTC.

The sample holds many counts of this clonotype. The chain recombines TRBV12-3 or TRBV12-4 with TRBJ2-1; TRBD2 is a possible D gene (5 bases). The CDR3 is 14 residues long. Trimming stripped 1 base from V and 8 bases from J, with 12 bases between. CDR3 bases: TGTGCCAGCAGTTTAGGGACTCCCCCTCATGAGCAGTTCTTC. Translation: CASSLGTPPHEQFF.

This clonotype was detected ten times or more. The rearrangement links TRBV7-8 to TRBJ2-7, with D hard to call. V gave up 5 bases and J gave up 4 bases, with 18 bases separating them. CDR1 is SGHVS and CDR2 is FQNEAQ in the germline V gene. The CDR3 is 15 amino acids. The CDR3 coding sequence is TGTGCCAGCAGCGTGACCGGTCTGGGAAAATACGAGCAGTACTTC. Protein: CASSVTGLGKYEQYF.

In this sample, this clonotype turned up a few times. The rearrangement joins TRBV4-1 to TRBJ2-7; D is possibly TRBD2 (6 bases). The length of the CDR3 is 13 residues. CDR1 MGHRA and CDR2 YSYEKL come from the germline V gene. Trimming took off 0 bases at V and 6 bases at J, with 9 bases between the two ends. The CDR3 loop is CASSQDWRGEQYF. The CDR3 region has the DNA TGCGCCAGCAGCCAAGATTGGCGGGGCGAGCAGTACTTC.

The chain carries TRBV9 and TRBJ1-6; D perhaps matches TRBD1 (6 bases). The CDR3 has 16 residues. With 3 bases removed from V and 7 bases from J, the gap between germline ends came to 17 bases. The V gene's germline CDR1 is SGDLS and CDR2 YYNGEE. The CDR3 spells CASSAPPRDRNSPLHF. CDR3 coding DNA: TGTGCCAGCAGCGCACCCCCTCGCGACAGGAATTCACCCCTCCACTTT.

The V and J genes are TRBV9 and TRBJ1-6; maybe TRBD1 (5 bases). The length of the CDR3 is 13 residues. The V end was cut by 3 bases, the J end by 9 bases, with 10 bases between. Germline V gene lookup returns CDR1 SGDLS and CDR2 YYNGEE. In nucleotides, the CDR3 is TGTGCCAGCAGCGGGGACCTGGCTTCACCCCTCCACTTT. It yields the protein CASSGDLASPLHF. Using reference TRBV9 and TRBJ1-6 for the parts outside the CDR3, the full variable domain is DSGVTQTPKHLITATGQRVTLRCSPRSGDLSVYWYQQSLDQGLQFLIQYYNGEERAKGNILERFSAQQFPDLHSELNLSSLELGDSALYFCASSGDLASPLHFGNGTRLTVT.

This clonotype was seen at least ten times. This chain connects TRBV7-9 to TRBJ2-3; D unresolved. CDR3 length equals 15 residues. Germline-derived CDR1 and CDR2 are SEHNR and FQNEAQ (reference sequence). Trimming removed 5 bases from V and 5 bases from J, with 17 bases in between. The CDR3 DNA follows: TGTGCCAGCAGCCGTACCTCGGGCCGCGTAGATACGCAGTATTTT. Its protein product is CASSRTSGRVDTQYF.

This rearrangement joins TRBV7-9 to TRBJ1-1; TRBD1 aligns across 11 bases. The CDR3 consists of 14 residues. The junction had 1 base not matched to a gene; V was cut back by 3 bases and J by 4 bases. Per the germline V gene, CDR1 is SEHNR and CDR2 is FQNEAQ (reference sequence). The CDR3 region has the DNA TGTGCCAGCAGCTTCGGGACAGGGGGCACTGAAGCTTTCTTT. It specifies CASSFGTGGTEAFF.

This chain joins TRBV12-3 or TRBV12-4 and TRBJ2-5; unclear D gene. The germline V and J ends were trimmed by 2 bases and 6 bases, with 13 bases remaining between them. This CDR3 has 14 amino acids. CDR3 coding DNA: TGTGCCAGCAGTTTACGATCAGGCAGCAAGACCCAGTACTTC. Translating it yields CASSLRSGSKTQYF.

The chain carries TRBV2 and TRBJ2-3, with D perhaps TRBD1 (6 bases). Germline lookup yields CDR1 SNHLY and CDR2 FYNNEI. Trimming shortened V by 10 bases and J by 3 bases, and 17 bases separated the two germline ends. The CDR3 covers 14 residues. The CDR3 sequence is CANPGGALTDTQYF. For the CDR3, the DNA is TGTGCCAACCCTGGGGGCGCTTTGACAGATACGCAGTATTTT.

This clonotype occurred many times. V gene TRBV12-3 or TRBV12-4 combines with J gene TRBJ2-1; a possible D gene is TRBD2 (5 bases). This CDR3 is built from 15 residues. V was shortened by 5 bases and J by 7 bases, with 18 bases between the two germline ends. For the CDR3, the DNA is TGTGCCAGCAGTCAACCGGGGAGAGGGATTAATGAGCAGTTCTTC. It yields the protein CASSQPGRGINEQFF.

This clonotype was seen only a few times. The chain is built from TRBV12-3 or TRBV12-4 and TRBJ2-3; possible D gene TRBD1, 5 bases. CDR3 size: 13 residues. Trimming left V 6 bases short and J 1 base short, with 8 bases between. The CDR3 nucleotides are TGTGCCAGCAGGGACACCGGCACAGATACGCAGTATTTT. The encoded protein is CASRDTGTDTQYF.

This clonotype has a count of ten or more. CDR3 in amino acids: CASSPRQAPNTEAFF. The CDR3 DNA sequence: TGTGCCAGCAGTCCTAGACAGGCCCCCAACACTGAAGCTTTCTTT. The rearrangement links TRBV12-3 or TRBV12-4 to TRBJ1-1, with D possibly matching TRBD1 (6 bases). The CDR3 has 15 residues. The ends were cut back, 5 bases at V and 2 bases at J, with 15 bases in the middle.

This clonotype was observed at least ten times. V usage is TRBV6-5 and J usage is TRBJ1-1; tentatively, D is TRBD1 (5 bases). This CDR3 has 14 residues. Germline V gene data show CDR1 as MNHEY and CDR2 as SVGAGI. V was cut by 7 bases and J by 6 bases, with 18 bases left in between. CDR3 sequence reads: CASISGSRGAEAFF. The CDR3 nucleotides are TGTGCCAGCATCTCAGGGAGCCGGGGCGCTGAAGCTTTCTTT.

The V gene is TRBV24-1, the J gene TRBJ2-2, with 8 bases fitting TRBD1. CDR1 KGHDR and CDR2 SFDVKD come from the germline V gene. The CDR3 is 17 residues long. Trimming cost V 4 bases and J 4 bases; bases outside gene matches: 10. The chain's CDR3 is CATSDLKTGVGTGELFF. In nucleotides, the CDR3 is TGTGCCACCAGTGACCTGAAGACAGGGGTAGGCACCGGGGAGCTGTTTTTT.

The chain links TRBV5-1 to TRBJ1-1; D is undetermined. V lost 2 bases, J lost 4 bases, and 9 bases lay in between. The CDR3 spans 13 residues. Germline lookup yields CDR1 SGHRS and CDR2 YFSETQ. CDR3 region: CASSFAKTTEAFF. The DNA for the CDR3 is TGCGCCAGCAGCTTCGCAAAAACCACTGAAGCTTTCTTT. Supplemented by reference TRBV5-1 and TRBJ1-1, the full variable domain reads KAGVTQTPRYLIKTRGQQVTLSCSPISGHRSVSWYQQTPGQGLQFLFEYFSETQRNKGNFPGRFSGRQFSNSRSEMNVSTLELGDSALYLCASSFAKTTEAFFGQGTRLTVV.